This is a list of T cell receptor beta chains from one sample in a study of CD4 T cells in relation to SARS-CoV-2 and coronaviruses. No cognate antigen is known for these TCRs. Sequenced by immunoSEQ multiplex PCR; TCRdb stores in-frame clones only, minus some. The sample has about 24,000 clones; more than 60% are singletons. Sequencing was carried out using CD4+ T cells from PBMCs, cultured in vitro. All receptors come from a human donor in good health. The CDR3 runs from the conserved cysteine through the conserved F or W. The D gene is left open where the match is weak. Expanded clones get a size class; other rows say once, few or many, or leave the size out.

D: TRBD2
V: TRBV30
size: .
J: TRBJ2-7
DNA: TGTGCCTGGAGTGGTAGCGGGCAATCATACTCCTACGAGCAGTACTTC
CDR3: CAWSGSGQSYSYEQYF

D: TRBD2
V: TRBV10-3
size: once
J: TRBJ2-2
DNA: TGTGCCATCAGCCCCGGACTAGCGGGAATCGGGGAGCTGTTTTTT
CDR3: CAISPGLAGIGELFF

D: .
V: TRBV6-1
size: .
J: TRBJ2-2
DNA: TGTGCCAGCAGTGAAGAGGGGGCGAACACCGGGGAGCTGTTTTTT
CDR3: CASSEEGANTGELFF

D: TRBD2
V: TRBV9
size: .
J: TRBJ2-7
DNA: TGTGCCAGCAGCGTATCCGGAGCGGGAGGGGACTCCTACGAGCAGTACTTC
CDR3: CASSVSGAGGDSYEQYF

D: .
V: TRBV11-2
size: .
J: TRBJ1-3
DNA: TGTGCCAGCAGCCCAAGAGGGGCAGCCACGTTTGGAAACACCATATATTTT
CDR3: CASSPRGAATFGNTIYF

D: .
V: TRBV20-1
size: .
J: TRBJ2-1
DNA: TGCAGTGCGTTAGCGTTCGGTGAGCAGTTCTTC
CDR3: CSALAFGEQFF

D: .
V: TRBV7-9
size: .
J: TRBJ2-3
DNA: TGTGCCAGCAGCTGGAAAGAGGCAGGGCTCGCCGTCGCAGATACGCAGTATTTT
CDR3: CASSWKEAGLAVADTQYF

D: .
V: TRBV9
size: .
J: TRBJ2-3
DNA: TGTGCCAGCAGCCCGGGACTTCACAGCACAGATACGCAGTATTTT
CDR3: CASSPGLHSTDTQYF

D: TRBD1
V: TRBV24-1
size: .
J: TRBJ2-7
DNA: TGTGCCACCAGTGATTTCGAAAGGGGGCTCGACGAGCAGTACTTC
CDR3: CATSDFERGLDEQYF

D: TRBD1
V: TRBV19
size: few
J: TRBJ1-5
DNA: TGTGCCAGTAGTATAGGTACAGGGGGACGGCAGCCCCAGCATTTT
CDR3: CASSIGTGGRQPQHF

D: .
V: TRBV28
size: .
J: TRBJ1-4
DNA: TGTGCCAGCAGTTTACCTCTTGGGACTAATGAAAAACTGTTTTTT
CDR3: CASSLPLGTNEKLFF

D: TRBD2
V: TRBV13
size: few
J: TRBJ2-7
DNA: TGTGCCAGCAGCCGAATAGCGGGCCGGATCTCGTACGAGCAGTACTTC
CDR3: CASSRIAGRISYEQYF

D: .
V: TRBV14
size: .
J: TRBJ2-3
DNA: TGTGCCAGCAGCCAAGATTTAGGGAAGTATTTT
CDR3: CASSQDLGKYF

D: .
V: TRBV19
size: large
J: TRBJ2-1
DNA: TGTGCCAGTAGTATCCCGGACTCCCGAGGGCAGTTCTTC
CDR3: CASSIPDSRGQFF

D: .
V: TRBV5-6
size: .
J: TRBJ1-2
DNA: TGTGCCAGCAGCTTCGGACTAAATGGCGGACCAATCTATGGCTACACCTTC
CDR3: CASSFGLNGGPIYGYTF

D: .
V: TRBV6-2/TRBV6-3
size: .
J: TRBJ1-5
DNA: TGTGCCAGCAGTTCAGGGACATCTTATAGCAATCAGCCCCAGCATTTT
CDR3: CASSSGTSYSNQPQHF

D: .
V: TRBV14
size: .
J: TRBJ2-7
DNA: TGTGCCAGCAGCCAAGACGACACGTTCTACGAGCAGTACTTC
CDR3: CASSQDDTFYEQYF

D: .
V: TRBV9
size: .
J: TRBJ2-2
DNA: TGTGCCAGCAGCGGACCGAACACCGGGGAGCTGTTTTTT
CDR3: CASSGPNTGELFF

D: .
V: TRBV5-1
size: .
J: TRBJ2-6
DNA: TGCGCCAGCAGCTTGGCCGTCAGCTCTGGGGCCAACGTCCTGACTTTC
CDR3: CASSLAVSSGANVLTF

D: TRBD2
V: TRBV20-1
size: .
J: TRBJ2-7
DNA: TGCAGTGCTAGTCGTCCTAGGGGGTCAAGGGTAGCGGGAACCGGCGAGCAGTACTTC
CDR3: CSASRPRGSRVAGTGEQYF

D: .
V: TRBV5-8
size: .
J: TRBJ1-4
DNA: TGTGCCAGCAGCCCGGGTGGGGGACATCTAATTGAAAAACTGTTTTTT
CDR3: CASSPGGGHLIEKLFF

D: .
V: TRBV29-1
size: .
J: TRBJ2-3
DNA: TGCAGCCTTGGGGGGGATACGCAGTATTTT
CDR3: CSLGGDTQYF

D: .
V: TRBV5-4
size: .
J: TRBJ2-2
DNA: TGTGCCAGCAGCTTGGATGGGCTGCCGAACACCGGGGAGCTGTTTTTT
CDR3: CASSLDGLPNTGELFF

D: .
V: TRBV7-7
size: .
J: TRBJ1-6
DNA: TGTGCCAGCAGCTCCATGCAAGACAGTGGGAATTCACCCCTCCACTTT
CDR3: CASSSMQDSGNSPLHF

D: .
V: TRBV7-9
size: .
J: TRBJ1-2
DNA: TGTGCCAGCACCAGCCAGGGGCATGGCTACACCTTC
CDR3: CASTSQGHGYTF

D: TRBD2
V: TRBV7-9
size: .
J: TRBJ2-1
DNA: TGTGCCAGCAGCCCAGGCGGGACTAGCGGGAGTAATGAGCAGTTCTTC
CDR3: CASSPGGTSGSNEQFF

D: TRBD2
V: TRBV19
size: few
J: TRBJ2-1
DNA: TGTGCCAGTAGTAAAGGTTTTACAGCGGGAGGGAACAATGAGCAGTTCTTC
CDR3: CASSKGFTAGGNNEQFF

D: TRBD1
V: TRBV18
size: .
J: TRBJ1-2
DNA: TGTGCCAGCTTCCCGGGACAGTCTAACTATGGCTACACCTTC
CDR3: CASFPGQSNYGYTF

D: .
V: TRBV18
size: .
J: TRBJ2-1
DNA: TGTGCCAGCTCACCAGTGTTCTTC
CDR3: CASSPVFF

D: .
V: TRBV24-1
size: few
J: TRBJ1-2
DNA: TGTGCCACCAGTGAAGAAGGCTTCGGCTACACCTTC
CDR3: CATSEEGFGYTF

D: .
V: TRBV5-1
size: .
J: TRBJ1-1
DNA: TGCGCCAGCAGCCCGGGGGGGGCCGCTTTCTTT
CDR3: CASSPGGAAFF

D: .
V: TRBV27
size: .
J: TRBJ1-2
DNA: TGTGCCAGCAGCCCCCTAAGGGGAGGGTATGGCTACACCTTC
CDR3: CASSPLRGGYGYTF

D: .
V: TRBV19
size: .
J: TRBJ2-5
DNA: TGTGCCAGTAGTATAGGAAGGGGAGAGACCCAGTACTTC
CDR3: CASSIGRGETQYF

D: .
V: TRBV6-1
size: .
J: TRBJ1-5
DNA: TGTGCCAGCAGTGAAGCGCTGGGGGACAATCAGCCCCAGCATTTT
CDR3: CASSEALGDNQPQHF

D: TRBD1
V: TRBV28
size: .
J: TRBJ1-2
DNA: TGTGCCAGCAGTCAACGACAGGGCCCTAACTATGGCTACACCTTC
CDR3: CASSQRQGPNYGYTF

D: TRBD1
V: TRBV6-1
size: .
J: TRBJ2-3
DNA: TGTGCCAGCAGTGTCGGGACAGGCCTTAGCACAGATACGCAGTATTTT
CDR3: CASSVGTGLSTDTQYF

D: .
V: TRBV7-3
size: .
J: TRBJ1-5
DNA: TGTGCCAGCAGCCAGGACAGAAATCAGCCCCAGCATTTT
CDR3: CASSQDRNQPQHF

D: TRBD1
V: TRBV11-2
size: .
J: TRBJ1-1
DNA: TGTGCCAGCAGCCCAGCAACTCCCGGGACAGGGGACCCCGGGGTCTTT
CDR3: CASSPATPGTGDPGVF

D: TRBD2
V: TRBV13
size: .
J: TRBJ2-7
DNA: TGTGCCAGCAGCCCCCCGACTAGCGGGAGGGTTTACGAGCAGTACTTC
CDR3: CASSPPTSGRVYEQYF

D: .
V: TRBV15
size: .
J: TRBJ2-5
DNA: TGTGCCACCAGCAGGCAGGTCAGACAAGAGACCCAGTACTTC
CDR3: CATSRQVRQETQYF

D: TRBD2
V: TRBV3-1/TRBV3-2
size: .
J: TRBJ2-7
DNA: TGTGCCAGCAGCCCCCGGACTAGCGGGAGTGGCGAGCAGTACTTC
CDR3: CASSPRTSGSGEQYF

D: TRBD1
V: TRBV19
size: .
J: TRBJ1-2
DNA: TGTGCCAGTAGCACGGGACAGACAACGGTTAACTATGGCTACACCTTC
CDR3: CASSTGQTTVNYGYTF

D: .
V: TRBV18
size: once
J: TRBJ1-1
DNA: TGTGCCAGCTCCGCCTCTAGAGGCGGAGTCGCTGAAGCTTTCTTT
CDR3: CASSASRGGVAEAFF

D: .
V: TRBV7-9
size: .
J: TRBJ2-7
DNA: TGTGCCAGCAGCACACTCGAGGATGAGCAGTACTTC
CDR3: CASSTLEDEQYF

D: .
V: TRBV5-6
size: few
J: TRBJ2-7
DNA: TGTGCCAGCAGCTTACGGGTGGTTGAGGAGCAGTACTTC
CDR3: CASSLRVVEEQYF

D: TRBD1
V: TRBV30
size: .
J: TRBJ2-3
DNA: TGTGCCTGGAGTGTATACGGGACAGGGTGGTCAGATACGCAGTATTTT
CDR3: CAWSVYGTGWSDTQYF

D: TRBD2
V: TRBV2
size: .
J: TRBJ2-3
DNA: TGTGCCAGCAGGAATCTAGCGGGAGTCATAGATACGCAGTATTTT
CDR3: CASRNLAGVIDTQYF

D: .
V: TRBV5-1
size: .
J: TRBJ1-2
DNA: TGCGCCAGCAGCTTGGAGGCTCGTGGAGGCAACTATGGCTACACCTTC
CDR3: CASSLEARGGNYGYTF

D: .
V: TRBV19
size: .
J: TRBJ1-3
DNA: TGTGCCAGTAGTCTGCCCGGAGGATCTGGAAACACCATATATTTT
CDR3: CASSLPGGSGNTIYF

D: .
V: TRBV5-8
size: .
J: TRBJ1-5
DNA: TGTGCCAGCAGCTGGACGTTACCCTCAGGACTTTATAGCAATCAGCCCCAGCATTTT
CDR3: CASSWTLPSGLYSNQPQHF

D: TRBD1
V: TRBV6-5
size: .
J: TRBJ2-5
DNA: TGTGCCAGCAACCGGGACAGGGGGCGGGAGACCCAGTACTTC
CDR3: CASNRDRGRETQYF

D: .
V: TRBV11-2
size: .
J: TRBJ2-1
DNA: TGTGCCAGCAGCTTAGACTTCGGGACTGGGGTCCACAATGAGCAGTTCTTC
CDR3: CASSLDFGTGVHNEQFF